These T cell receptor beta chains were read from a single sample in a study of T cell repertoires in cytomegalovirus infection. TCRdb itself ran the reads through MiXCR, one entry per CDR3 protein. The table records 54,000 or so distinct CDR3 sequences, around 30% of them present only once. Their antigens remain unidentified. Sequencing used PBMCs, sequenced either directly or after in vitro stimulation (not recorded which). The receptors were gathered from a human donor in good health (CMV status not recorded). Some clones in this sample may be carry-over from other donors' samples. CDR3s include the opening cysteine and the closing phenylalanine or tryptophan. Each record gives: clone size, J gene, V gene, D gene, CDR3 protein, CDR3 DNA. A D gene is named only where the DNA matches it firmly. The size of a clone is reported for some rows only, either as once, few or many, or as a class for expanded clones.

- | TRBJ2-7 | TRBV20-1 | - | CSARAGSSSYEQYF | TGCAGTGCTAGAGCGGGATCTAGCTCCTACGAGCAGTACTTC
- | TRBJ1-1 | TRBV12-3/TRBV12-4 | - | CASSPGPPNTEAFF | TGTGCCAGCAGTCCTGGACCTCCGAACACTGAAGCTTTCTTT
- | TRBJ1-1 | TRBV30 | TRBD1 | CAWTSGGNTEAFF | TGTGCCTGGACCTCAGGGGGCAACACTGAAGCTTTCTTT
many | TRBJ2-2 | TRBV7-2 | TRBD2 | CASSLTSGGAWIGELFF | TGTGCCAGCAGCTTGACTAGCGGGGGGGCCTGGATCGGGGAGCTGTTTTTT
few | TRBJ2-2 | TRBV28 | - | CATGTRPTGELFF | TGTGCCACCGGGACTCGGCCCACCGGGGAGCTGTTTTTT
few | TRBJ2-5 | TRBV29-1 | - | CSVERWEETQYF | TGCAGCGTTGAACGGTGGGAAGAGACCCAGTACTTC
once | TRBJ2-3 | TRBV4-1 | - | CASSLRWNTDTQYF | TGCGCCAGCAGCCTCCGGTGGAACACAGATACGCAGTATTTT
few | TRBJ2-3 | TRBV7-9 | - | CASSFSGDTQYF | TGTGCCAGCAGCTTCTCCGGCGATACGCAGTATTTT
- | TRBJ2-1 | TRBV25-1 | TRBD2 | CASSRASGGGEQFF | TGTGCCAGCAGTCGGGCTAGCGGGGGTGGCGAGCAGTTCTTC
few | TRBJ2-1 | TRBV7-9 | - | CASTQSRRGSSYNEQFF | TGTGCCAGCACACAATCACGTAGGGGTAGCTCCTACAATGAGCAGTTCTTC
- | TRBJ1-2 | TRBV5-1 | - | CASSLTAEIYGYTF | TGCGCCAGCAGCTTGACGGCAGAGATCTATGGCTACACCTTC
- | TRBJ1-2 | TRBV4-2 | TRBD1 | CASSQGEGGGYGYTF | TGTGCCAGCAGCCAAGGTGAAGGGGGCGGCTATGGCTACACCTTC
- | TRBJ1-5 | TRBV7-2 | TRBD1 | CASSLMGTEGPQHF | TGTGCCAGCAGCTTAATGGGGACAGAAGGGCCCCAGCATTTT
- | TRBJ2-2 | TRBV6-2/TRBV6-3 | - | CASSWPVAGGPNTGELFF | TGTGCCAGCAGTTGGCCGGTCGCCGGGGGCCCCAACACCGGGGAGCTGTTTTTT
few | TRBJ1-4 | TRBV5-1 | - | CASSLQGENEKLFF | TGCGCCAGCAGCTTGCAAGGGGAAAACGAAAAACTGTTTTTT
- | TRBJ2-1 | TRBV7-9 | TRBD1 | CASSSGGADYNEQFF | TGTGCCAGCAGTTCAGGGGGCGCGGACTACAATGAGCAGTTCTTC
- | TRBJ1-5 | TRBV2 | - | CASSDSGWPQHF | TGTGCCAGCAGTGATTCGGGGTGGCCCCAACATTTT
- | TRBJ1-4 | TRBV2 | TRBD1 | CGGTGSIGGGKLFF | TGTGGCGGGACAGGGTCGATCGGGGGAGGGAAACTGTTTTTT
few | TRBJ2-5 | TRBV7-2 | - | CASRILGGETQYF | TGTGCCAGCAGGATATTGGGGGGAGAGACCCAGTACTTC
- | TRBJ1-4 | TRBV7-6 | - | CASSRDGSTNEKLFF | TGTGCCAGCAGTCGGGACGGATCAACTAATGAAAAACTGTTTTTT
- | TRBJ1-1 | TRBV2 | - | CASSESPDDGEAFF | TGTGCCAGCAGTGAATCTCCAGACGACGGTGAAGCTTTCTTT